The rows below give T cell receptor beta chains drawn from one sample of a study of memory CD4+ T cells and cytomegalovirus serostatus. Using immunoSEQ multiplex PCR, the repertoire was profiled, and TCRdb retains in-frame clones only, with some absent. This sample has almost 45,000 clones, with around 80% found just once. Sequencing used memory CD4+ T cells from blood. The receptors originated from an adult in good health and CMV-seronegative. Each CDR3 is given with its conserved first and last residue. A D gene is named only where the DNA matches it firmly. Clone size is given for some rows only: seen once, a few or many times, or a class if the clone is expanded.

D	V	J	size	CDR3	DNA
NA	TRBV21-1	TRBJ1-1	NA	CASRDRVVTEAFF	TGTGCCAGCAGGGACAGGGTGGTCACTGAAGCTTTCTTT
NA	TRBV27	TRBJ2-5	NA	CASSPQGETQYF	TGTGCCAGCAGCCCTCAGGGAGAGACCCAGTACTTC
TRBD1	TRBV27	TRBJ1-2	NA	CASSLGTGRDGYTF	TGTGCCAGCAGTTTGGGGACAGGGCGCGATGGCTACACCTTC
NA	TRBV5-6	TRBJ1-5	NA	CASSRAADQPQHF	TGTGCCAGCAGCCGGGCCGCAGATCAGCCCCAGCATTTT
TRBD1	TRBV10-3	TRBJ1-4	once	CATQGQSNEKLFF	TGTGCCACCCAGGGACAGTCAAATGAAAAACTGTTTTTT
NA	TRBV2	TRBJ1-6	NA	CASSEWQGRPYNSPLHF	TGTGCCAGCAGTGAGTGGCAGGGGAGACCCTATAATTCACCCCTCCACTTT
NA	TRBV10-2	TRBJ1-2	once	CASSESFRPAANYGYTF	TGCGCCAGCAGTGAGTCGTTTCGTCCGGCGGCTAACTATGGCTACACCTTC
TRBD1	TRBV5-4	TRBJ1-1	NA	CASSPPGQARMNTEAFF	TGTGCCAGCAGCCCTCCGGGACAGGCAAGAATGAACACTGAAGCTTTCTTT
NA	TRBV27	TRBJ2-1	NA	CASSLWGDNNEQFF	TGTGCCAGCAGTTTATGGGGCGACAACAATGAGCAGTTCTTC
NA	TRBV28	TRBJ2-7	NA	CATRDISFYEQYF	TGTGCCACCCGGGACATATCGTTCTACGAGCAGTACTTC
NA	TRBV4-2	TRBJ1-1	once	CASSQVTAREAFF	TGTGCCAGCAGCCAAGTGACAGCCCGTGAAGCTTTCTTT
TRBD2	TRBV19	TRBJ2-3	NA	CASSMGRTSGSPDTQYF	TGTGCCAGTAGTATGGGGCGGACTAGCGGGAGTCCAGATACGCAGTATTTT
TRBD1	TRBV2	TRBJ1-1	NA	CASSDQGGTEAFF	TGTGCCAGCAGTGATCAGGGGGGGACTGAAGCTTTCTTT
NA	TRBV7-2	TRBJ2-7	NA	CASSFSSGTYEQYF	TGTGCCAGCAGCTTCTCCAGCGGAACCTACGAGCAGTACTTC
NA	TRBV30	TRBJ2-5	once	CAWSAGLETTQYF	TGTGCCTGGAGTGCTGGACTGGAGACTACACAGTACTTC
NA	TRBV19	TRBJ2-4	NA	CASSIGSLAKNIQYF	TGTGCCAGTAGTATTGGGAGCCTAGCCAAAAACATTCAGTACTTC
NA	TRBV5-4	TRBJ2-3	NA	CASSLATGSTDTQYF	TGTGCCAGCAGCTTGGCTACAGGGAGCACAGATACGCAGTATTTT
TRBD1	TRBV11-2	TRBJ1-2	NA	CASSPGQGSYGYTF	TGTGCCAGCAGCCCCGGACAGGGCTCTTATGGCTACACCTTC
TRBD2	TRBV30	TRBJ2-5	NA	CAWSIGAGGQGETQYF	TGTGCCTGGAGCATTGGGGCGGGAGGGCAAGGGGAGACCCAGTACTTC
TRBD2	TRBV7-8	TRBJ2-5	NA	CASSSPSGRVGEQYF	TGTGCCAGCAGCTCCCCTAGCGGGAGAGTAGGGGAGCAGTACTTC
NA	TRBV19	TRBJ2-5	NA	CASSGRGKETQYF	TGTGCCAGTAGTGGGAGAGGGAAGGAGACCCAGTACTTC
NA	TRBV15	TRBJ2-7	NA	CATSKALWRTNYEQYF	TGTGCCACCAGCAAAGCCTTATGGCGGACTAACTACGAGCAGTACTTC
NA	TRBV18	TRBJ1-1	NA	CASSPPGFGLVSEAFF	TGTGCCAGCTCACCACCAGGGTTTGGTTTAGTATCTGAAGCTTTCTTT
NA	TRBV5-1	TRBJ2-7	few	CASSSEYSYEQYF	TGCGCCAGCAGCTCTGAATACTCCTACGAGCAGTACTTC
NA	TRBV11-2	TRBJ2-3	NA	CASSSRSSVKGTDTQYF	TGTGCCAGCAGCTCCCGGTCTAGCGTTAAAGGGACAGATACGCAGTATTTT
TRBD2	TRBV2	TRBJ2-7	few	CASRVLAGGPNEQYF	TGTGCCAGCAGGGTACTAGCGGGAGGTCCAAACGAGCAGTACTTC
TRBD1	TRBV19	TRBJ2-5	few	CASSRNRGQETQYF	TGTGCCAGTAGTCGTAACAGGGGGCAAGAGACCCAGTACTTC
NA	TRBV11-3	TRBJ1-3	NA	CASSFSPGNGNTIYF	TGTGCCAGCAGCTTTTCCCCGGGTAACGGAAACACCATATATTTT
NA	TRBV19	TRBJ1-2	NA	CASIVRSGGRGYTF	TGTGCCAGTATTGTCAGGAGCGGGGGCAGGGGCTACACCTTC
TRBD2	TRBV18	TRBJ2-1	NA	CASSLGLAGGSEQFF	TGTGCCAGCTCACTGGGGCTAGCGGGAGGCAGTGAGCAGTTCTTC
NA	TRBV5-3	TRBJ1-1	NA	CARSLRSGTTEAFF	TGTGCCAGAAGCCTACGTTCTGGGACGACTGAAGCTTTCTTT
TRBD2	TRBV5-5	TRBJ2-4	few	CASSSGLGGVKNIQYF	TGTGCCAGCAGCTCGGGACTAGGCGGTGTCAAAAACATTCAGTACTTC
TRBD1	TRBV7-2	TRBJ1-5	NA	CASSFTGGGQPQHF	TGTGCCAGCAGCTTTACAGGGGGGGGGCAGCCCCAGCATTTT
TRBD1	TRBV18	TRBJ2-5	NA	CASSTRTTGTDETQYF	TGTGCCAGCTCAACTAGAACGACAGGGACCGATGAGACCCAGTACTTC
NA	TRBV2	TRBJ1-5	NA	CASSDEGRQPQHF	TGTGCCAGCAGTGATGAGGGACGGCAGCCCCAGCATTTT